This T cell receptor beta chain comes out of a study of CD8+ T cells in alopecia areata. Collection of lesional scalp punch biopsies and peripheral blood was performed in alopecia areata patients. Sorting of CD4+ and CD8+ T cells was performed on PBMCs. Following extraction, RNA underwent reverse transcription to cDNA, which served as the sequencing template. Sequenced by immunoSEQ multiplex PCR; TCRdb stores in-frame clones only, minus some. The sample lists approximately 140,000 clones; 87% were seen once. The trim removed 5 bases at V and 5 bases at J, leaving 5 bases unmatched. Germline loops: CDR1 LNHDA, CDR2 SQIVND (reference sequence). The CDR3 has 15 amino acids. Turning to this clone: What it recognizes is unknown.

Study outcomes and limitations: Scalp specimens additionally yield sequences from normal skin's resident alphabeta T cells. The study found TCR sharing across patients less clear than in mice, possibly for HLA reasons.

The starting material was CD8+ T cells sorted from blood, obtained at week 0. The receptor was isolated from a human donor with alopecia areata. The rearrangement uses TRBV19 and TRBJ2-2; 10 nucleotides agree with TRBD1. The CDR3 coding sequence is TGTGCCAGTAGTTGGACAGGGGGAGAAACCGGGGAGCTGTTTTTT. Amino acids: CASSWTGGETGELFF.